This T cell receptor (beta chain) stems from a study of CD8+CD57+ T cells in acquired aplastic anemia. Looking at the study overall: CD4+ and CD8+ cells, once sorted, gave DNA averaging approximately 3 ug. Study-level findings and limits: Any difference that existed in CD8+ Simpson's diversity between patients and controls was not significant.

Trimming stripped 2 bases from V and 1 base from J, with 8 bases between. The CDR3 length is 14 residues. The germline gives CDR1 SGHTA, CDR2 FQGTGA. Turning to this clonotype: Its cognate antigen is unknown.

For sequencing, patients were chosen who had shown expansion of CD8+CD57+ cells by flow cytometry. Genomic DNA, the template, was used for profiling of the TCR beta VDJ and CDR3. TCRdb reprocessed the reads with MiXCR, giving one entry per CDR3 protein. The table lists 75,000 to 100,000 distinct CDR3 sequences, 55% to 80% of them singletons. The chain recombines TRBV7-3 with TRBJ2-5; tentative D call: TRBD2 (6 bases). The clonotype was recovered from a human donor with aplastic anemia. Source material: sorted CD4+, CD8+, or CD8+CD57+ T cells (not recorded which) from PBMCs. CDR3: CASSLYGGQETQYF. The CDR3 DNA reads TGTGCCAGCAGCTTATACGGGGGCCAAGAGACCCAGTACTTC.